This passage covers 4 T cell receptor beta chains from one sample sequenced in a study of T cell responses to AZD1222 COVID-19 vaccine. Produced via immunoSEQ multiplex PCR; TCRdb's table is partial and in-frame only. The table includes 190,000 or so clones, roughly 92% detected once. Sequenced here: peripheral blood, sampled 28 days after the second AZD1222 dose. Receptors were obtained from an adult who received the AZD1222 COVID-19 vaccine.

A single count supports this clone. This chain joins TRBV6-4 and TRBJ1-6; D unclear. This CDR3 contains 15 residues. V shed 3 bases and J shed 8 bases, with 14 bases lying between them. Germline V gene sequence: CDR1 MRHNA, CDR2 SNTAGT. The CDR3 protein is CASSEKPMSHSPLHF. Here the CDR3 DNA reads TGTGCCAGCAGTGAAAAACCGATGTCCCATTCACCCCTCCACTTT.

CDR3: CASSTGARLGRNQPQHF. The CDR3 bases are TGTGCCAGCAGTACAGGGGCCCGTCTCGGCCGCAATCAGCCCCAGCATTTT. J is TRBJ1-5 and V is TRBV27; TRBD1 agrees at 7 bases. Germline V gene sequence: CDR1 MNHEY, CDR2 SMNVEV (reference sequence). The CDR3 covers 17 residues. V lost 5 bases, J lost 2 bases, and 12 bases stayed unmatched.

Details on this clone: Other DNA sequences from this sample encode an identical CDR3 as well. J is TRBJ1-2 and V is TRBV19; the D is unclear. CDR1 is LNHDA, CDR2 SQIVND, per germline (reference sequence). Trimming left V 3 bases short and J 5 bases short, with 7 bases between. This CDR3 spans 12 amino acids. CDR3 DNA sequence: TGTGCCAGTAGTATGTCGGAATATGGCTACACCTTC. It specifies CASSMSEYGYTF.

The gene calls are TRBV24-1 and TRBJ2-1; possibly TRBD1 or TRBD2 for D (5 bases each). V was pared by 4 bases and J by 12 bases, with 21 bases between. Germline CDR1 reads KGHDR; CDR2 reads SFDVKD. The CDR3 covers 15 residues. The chain's CDR3 is CATSDPLGDERGQFF. Written as DNA, the CDR3 is TGTGCCACCAGTGACCCTTTGGGGGATGAACGAGGGCAGTTCTTC.